Included here is one T cell receptor (beta chain) sequence, with context. The germline CDR1 and CDR2 sequences are MNHNS and SASEGT. This CDR3 has 15 amino acids. Trimming took 3 bases from V and 3 from J; bases not matched to a gene: 5. In the original analysis: Reference gene primer amplification yielded estimated nucleated cell counts. The table came from immunoSEQ multiplex PCR; TCRdb's copy has only in-frame clones and leaves some out. V, J and clone size are those of that table, while D and trimming were read from the DNA. The table lists approximately 300,000 clones, 80% to 90% of them singletons. The sample comes from a study of blood T cell repertoires in COVID-19. Looking at the study overall: Researchers got acute and convalescent COVID-19 samples from the United States, Italy and Spain. The analysed material was cDNA or gDNA that came from T cells, B-cell-depleted T cells, or PBMCs.

This rearrangement joins TRBV6-1 to TRBJ2-7; 10 positions match TRBD1. The receptor comes from a man aged 18 to 29 who had recovered from COVID-19. Sequenced input: peripheral blood. The CDR3 sequence: CASSDRTGGSYEQYF. The CDR3 DNA reads TGTGCCAGCAGTGACAGGACAGGGGGGAGCTACGAGCAGTACTTC.